This T cell receptor beta chain originates from a study of vaccination effects on CD4 cells after COVID-19. The method was immunoSEQ multiplex PCR; TCRdb's version includes in-frame clones alone and lacks a portion of them. The sample holds about 80,000 clones, under 85% seen once. This clone showed up just a few times. Its specificity is unknown. Peptide-pool stimulation followed by sequencing identified expanded antigen-specific CD4+ clonotypes in the ViraFEST assay. A roughly 10-day culture period preceded the isolation of CD4+ T cells. All participants had two doses of either the BNT162b2 or mRNA-1273 vaccine. The germline CDR1 and CDR2 sequences are SGHDN and FVKESK. The CDR3 runs to 13 residues. Trimming shortened V by 3 bases and J by 2 bases, and 7 bases separated the two germline ends.

The material sequenced was CD4+ T cells from PBMCs cultured with HCoV-OC43 spike peptides, taken after COVID-19 vaccination. Subset noted: HCoV-OC43 spike overlapping peptide pool stimulation. The rearrangement joins TRBV14 to TRBJ1-2; D gene ambiguous. This clonotype originated in a human donor who received a COVID-19 vaccine. The CDR3: CASSHGPNYGYTF. The CDR3 nucleotides read TGTGCCAGCAGCCATGGACCGAACTATGGCTACACCTTC.